The clone carrying this TCR beta chain turned up a few times. Its antigen remains unknown. Starting from 450 to 500 ng of total RNA, TCR beta cDNA was produced with a primer in the constant region. Modified slightly, ARM-PCR produced TCR beta libraries over three nested multiplex PCR rounds. The first two PCR rounds used TRBV1-TRBV30 forward primers with a C-beta reverse primer, approximately 11 cycles each. TCRdb recomputed calls from the multiplex PCR reads with MiXCR, one row per CDR3 protein. The sample lists about 320,000 distinct CDR3 sequences, roughly 60% occurring once. The source of the blood RNA was unsorted whole blood, and germline DNA was extracted as well. This record belongs to a study of tumor-infiltrating lymphocytes in primary liver carcinoma. Background on the study: Patients, male and female, were 30 to 69 years old. Broader study findings: Tumors and blood were compared for top-250-clone fraction, and tumors had the significantly higher value (p = 0.039). Tumor-adjacent and tumor-blood pairs displayed less overlap than did pairs of tumor regions. Unsorted bulk samples meant CD4+ and CD8+ repertoires went uncompared.

Trimming took 6 bases from V and 5 from J; bases not matched to a gene: 5. The CDR3 is 13 residues long. The germline V gene has CDR1 MDHEN and CDR2 SYDVKM. The genes are TRBV28 and TRBJ2-5, with 8 bases identical to TRBD1. This TCR derives from a man aged 40-49 years with primary liver carcinoma and hepatitis B virus infection. Sequenced: peripheral blood. The CDR3 protein is CASSWTGRETQYF. The CDR3 DNA sequence: TGTGCCAGCAGCTGGACAGGGCGGGAGACCCAGTACTTC.